Listed below are T cell receptor beta chains from one sample, sequenced in a study of blood T cells in healthy people across ages. In TCRdb, the 5' RACE reads were re-called with MiXCR into one record per CDR3 protein. The sample shows some 750,000 distinct CDR3 sequences, 22% of them seen only once. Material for sequencing was blood. The receptors stem from a man aged 65 to 85 in good health. Each CDR3 is given with its conserved first and last residue. D genes are given only for firm matches. The size field is filled for only some rows; it gives once, few, many or a size class.

abundance,j_gene,v_gene,d_gene,CDR3aa,CDR3nt
NA,TRBJ2-7,TRBV3-1,NA,CASSQGLSGRAYEQYF,TGTGCCAGCAGCCAAGGCTTATCGGGACGAGCCTACGAGCAGTACTTC
many,TRBJ2-5,TRBV5-5,TRBD1,CASSASGTALQETQYF,TGTGCCAGCAGCGCCTCCGGGACAGCGCTTCAAGAGACCCAGTACTTC
NA,TRBJ1-3,TRBV6-6,NA,CASRRGASGNTIYF,TGTGCCAGCAGGAGGGGGGCCTCTGGAAACACCATATATTTT
few,TRBJ2-7,TRBV7-9,NA,CASSLGRVSYEQYF,TGTGCCAGCAGCTTAGGACGGGTCTCCTACGAGCAGTACTTC
many,TRBJ1-4,TRBV29-1,NA,CSAIDEKLFF,TGCAGCGCTATAGATGAAAAACTGTTTTTT
few,TRBJ2-3,TRBV18,TRBD2,CASTPTSALGTQYF,TGTGCCAGCACTCCTACTAGCGCCCTTGGGACGCAGTATTTT
few,TRBJ2-1,TRBV7-9,NA,CASSRDRNQGDEQFF,TGTGCCAGCAGCCGCGACAGAAACCAGGGCGATGAGCAGTTCTTC
NA,TRBJ2-5,TRBV12-3/TRBV12-4,TRBD2,CASSHHPGLAGQETQYF,TGTGCCAGCAGTCACCACCCGGGACTAGCGGGCCAAGAGACCCAGTACTTC
few,TRBJ1-4,TRBV2,NA,CASSLLAPGLQNEKLFF,TGTGCCAGCAGTTTGCTAGCTCCGGGACTCCAAAACGAAAAACTGTTTTTT
NA,TRBJ2-3,TRBV28,TRBD2,CATSRGEVTDTQYF,TGTGCCACCTCCCGGGGGGAAGTGACAGATACGCAGTATTTT
few,TRBJ2-1,TRBV12-3/TRBV12-4,NA,CASSPAGLAYNEQFF,TGTGCCAGCAGCCCGGCCGGCCTAGCCTACAATGAGCAGTTCTTC
few,TRBJ2-5,TRBV6-5,NA,CASSRGGWETQYF,TGTGCCAGCAGTCGTGGGGGCTGGGAGACCCAGTACTTC
NA,TRBJ2-3,TRBV4-3,TRBD2,CASSQDSGGHGTDTQYF,TGCGCCAGCAGCCAAGATTCGGGAGGGCATGGCACAGATACGCAGTATTTT
NA,TRBJ2-7,TRBV20-1,NA,CSARNPLYALGEQYF,TGCAGTGCTAGAAACCCCCTTTATGCCCTTGGCGAGCAGTACTTC
few,TRBJ1-2,TRBV9,NA,CASSVTQGLGGYTF,TGTGCCAGCAGCGTAACTCAGGGGCTAGGTGGCTACACCTTC
few,TRBJ2-5,TRBV29-1,NA,CSVDLGGETQYF,TGCAGCGTTGATTTGGGAGGAGAGACCCAGTACTTC
NA,TRBJ2-3,TRBV6-5,NA,CASRDGSTDTQYF,TGTGCCAGCAGGGACGGTAGCACAGATACGCAGTATTTT
NA,TRBJ1-6,TRBV12-3/TRBV12-4,NA,CASSWEGFYNSPLHF,TGTGCCAGCAGTTGGGAGGGGTTTTATAATTCACCCCTCCACTTT
medium-sized,TRBJ2-5,TRBV7-2,TRBD2,CASRRGTSGSGETQYF,TGTGCCAGCAGGCGCGGGACTAGCGGGAGTGGTGAGACCCAGTACTTC
NA,TRBJ1-1,TRBV7-9,TRBD1,CASSSQTGGFRNTEAFF,TGTGCCAGCAGCTCCCAAACAGGGGGCTTTCGGAACACTGAAGCTTTCTTT
NA,TRBJ2-3,TRBV9,TRBD2,CASSVAGGPLDTQYF,TGTGCCAGCAGCGTAGCGGGAGGGCCCTTAGATACGCAGTATTTT
NA,TRBJ2-1,TRBV24-1,NA,CATSERGRFDEQFF,TGTGCCACCAGTGAACGGGGGCGCTTTGATGAGCAGTTCTTC
few,TRBJ1-1,TRBV3-1,TRBD1,CASGNTGATEAFF,TGTGCCAGCGGAAATACAGGGGCCACTGAAGCTTTCTTT
NA,TRBJ1-2,TRBV4-3,NA,CASSQVPLLNYGYTF,TGCGCCAGCAGCCAAGTCCCTTTACTTAACTATGGCTACACCTTC
few,TRBJ1-6,TRBV7-2,NA,CASSLAAWASPLHF,TGTGCCAGCAGCTTAGCGGCCTGGGCTTCACCCCTCCACTTT
NA,TRBJ1-4,TRBV6-1,NA,CASSPQGTNEKLFF,TGTGCCAGCAGTCCCCAGGGAACTAATGAAAAACTGTTTTTT
NA,TRBJ2-7,TRBV20-1,TRBD2,CSARPNSGGIYEQYF,TGCAGTGCTAGACCAAATAGCGGGGGGATATACGAGCAGTACTTC
NA,TRBJ2-3,TRBV12-3/TRBV12-4,NA,CASSLYSGQYF,TGTGCCAGCAGTTTATACAGTGGGCAGTATTTT
few,TRBJ1-4,TRBV5-5,TRBD1,CASSSTAGTGGEKLFF,TGTGCCAGCAGCTCAACTGCTGGGACAGGGGGTGAAAAACTGTTTTTT
few,TRBJ2-2,TRBV3-1,NA,CASSQGGWTGELFF,TGTGCCAGCAGCCAAGGGGGGTGGACCGGGGAGCTGTTTTTT
few,TRBJ2-1,TRBV9,NA,CASSVVPNEQFF,TGTGCCAGCAGCGTAGTTCCCAATGAGCAGTTCTTC
few,TRBJ2-1,TRBV7-9,NA,CASGPTRGHTDEQFF,TGTGCCAGCGGGCCCACTAGAGGCCACACTGATGAGCAGTTCTTC
few,TRBJ2-3,TRBV3-1,NA,CASSQAFTGVTDTQYF,TGTGCCAGCAGCCAAGCGTTCACGGGGGTAACAGATACGCAGTATTTT
NA,TRBJ2-1,TRBV6-2/TRBV6-3,NA,CASSYSRVFAYNEQFF,TGTGCCAGCAGTTACTCACGGGTATTTGCCTACAATGAGCAGTTCTTC
few,TRBJ2-7,TRBV12-3/TRBV12-4,NA,CASSPRLAHKGGPEQYF,TGTGCCAGCAGTCCACGCTTGGCCCATAAGGGTGGGCCCGAGCAGTACTTC
NA,TRBJ1-2,TRBV5-1,NA,CASSPAGRSGGYTF,TGCGCCAGCAGCCCCGCAGGGAGGTCTGGCGGCTACACCTTC
few,TRBJ2-1,TRBV29-1,TRBD2,CSGTWPSGNGNEQFF,TGCAGCGGCACCTGGCCTAGCGGGAATGGCAATGAGCAGTTCTTC
NA,TRBJ2-5,TRBV29-1,NA,CSAEMGETQYF,TGCAGCGCGGAGATGGGGGAGACCCAGTACTTC
NA,TRBJ2-4,TRBV11-3,NA,CASSYRVGNIQYF,TGTGCCAGCTCGTATAGGGTGGGAAACATTCAGTACTTC
few,TRBJ2-7,TRBV10-3,TRBD2,CAISESGGDEQYF,TGTGCCATCAGTGAGTCGGGGGGGGACGAGCAGTACTTC
few,TRBJ2-5,TRBV6-6,NA,CASSYSEGLETQYF,TGTGCCAGCAGTTACTCGGAGGGCTTAGAGACCCAGTACTTC
NA,TRBJ2-7,TRBV20-1,TRBD2,CSATGTSGGYSYEQYF,TGCAGTGCTACCGGGACTAGCGGGGGATACTCCTACGAGCAGTACTTC
few,TRBJ1-2,TRBV5-1,TRBD1,CASSLDQDRRNYGYTF,TGCGCCAGCAGCTTGGACCAGGACAGGAGAAACTATGGCTACACCTTC
few,TRBJ2-7,TRBV5-1,NA,CASSHGRGSSNEQYF,TGCGCCAGCAGTCACGGAAGGGGATCAAGTAACGAGCAGTACTTC
few,TRBJ2-1,TRBV11-2,TRBD2,CASSLDPSGGAGRQFF,TGTGCCAGCAGCTTAGATCCTAGCGGGGGGGCTGGGCGGCAGTTCTTC
few,TRBJ2-5,TRBV5-1,NA,CASSFRAHSQGQETQYF,TGCGCCAGCAGCTTTCGAGCACATTCCCAGGGGCAAGAGACCCAGTACTTC
NA,TRBJ1-2,TRBV7-9,NA,CASSLVIDSYGYTF,TGTGCCAGCAGCTTAGTTATAGACAGCTATGGCTACACCTTC
few,TRBJ2-1,TRBV10-3,NA,CAISDYNEQFF,TGTGCCATCAGTGACTACAATGAGCAGTTCTTC
NA,TRBJ2-5,TRBV7-2,NA,CASSLALWGELRETQYF,TGTGCCAGCAGCTTAGCGCTATGGGGCGAGCTAAGGGAGACCCAGTACTTC
NA,TRBJ1-4,TRBV7-9,NA,CASSPDGRKLFF,TGTGCCAGCAGCCCGGACGGGAGAAAACTGTTTTTT
NA,TRBJ2-1,TRBV9,TRBD2,CASSSFGTSGNYEQFF,TGTGCCAGCAGTTCGTTCGGGACTAGCGGGAACTATGAGCAGTTCTTC
many,TRBJ1-1,TRBV2,NA,CASSIRLNTEAFF,TGTGCCAGCAGTATTAGACTGAACACTGAAGCTTTCTTT
many,TRBJ2-3,TRBV20-1,TRBD2,CSARTSGRGDTQYF,TGCAGTGCCAGGACTAGCGGGAGGGGCGATACGCAGTATTTT
NA,TRBJ1-1,TRBV19,NA,CASSIQTVNTEAFF,TGTGCCAGTAGTATCCAGACAGTAAACACTGAAGCTTTCTTT
many,TRBJ2-3,TRBV11-2,TRBD2,CASSLGLADTDTQYF,TGTGCCAGCAGCTTAGGACTAGCGGACACAGATACGCAGTATTTT